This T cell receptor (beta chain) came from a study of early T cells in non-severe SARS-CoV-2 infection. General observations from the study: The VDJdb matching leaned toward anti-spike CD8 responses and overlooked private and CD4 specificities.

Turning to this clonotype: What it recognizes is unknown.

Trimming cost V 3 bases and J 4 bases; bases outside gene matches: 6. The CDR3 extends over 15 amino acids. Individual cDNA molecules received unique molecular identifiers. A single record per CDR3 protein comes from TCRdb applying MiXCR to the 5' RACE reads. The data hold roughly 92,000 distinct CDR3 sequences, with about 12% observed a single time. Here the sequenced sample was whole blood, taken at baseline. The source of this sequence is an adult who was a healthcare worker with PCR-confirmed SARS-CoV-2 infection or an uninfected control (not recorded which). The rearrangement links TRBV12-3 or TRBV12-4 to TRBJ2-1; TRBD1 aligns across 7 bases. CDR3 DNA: TGTGCCAGCAGTTTCCGACAGGGTGGGTACAATGAGCAGTTCTTC. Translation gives CASSFRQGGYNEQFF.